The 9 T cell receptor beta chains below were found in one sample sequenced in a study of OX40 agonist ivuxolimab in advanced cancers. Assay: immunoSEQ multiplex PCR; the TCRdb copy retains only in-frame clones and omits some. Of about 73,000 clones in the sample, about 89% are singletons; the top ten hold under 0.75%. The material was CD4+ or CD8+ T cells sorted from blood, obtained in a trial of the OX40 agonist ivuxolimab. The receptors shown here come from an adult with an advanced solid tumor such as melanoma, head and neck, liver or kidney cancer.

This clone was recorded once. V is TRBV5-1 and J is TRBJ1-1; TRBD1 aligns across 7 bases. The CDR3 runs 14 residues. The trim removed 4 bases at V and 0 bases at J, leaving 3 bases unmatched. Germline loops: CDR1 SGHRS, CDR2 YFSETQ. CDR3 loop: CASSPGQVNTEAFF. CDR3 nucleotides: TGCGCCAGCAGCCCCGGACAGGTGAACACTGAAGCTTTCTTT.

This sequence joins TRBV18 and TRBJ1-1; 9 bases are a match to TRBD1. CDR1 and CDR2 (germline): KGHSH, LQKENI. V lost 4 bases and J lost 0; bases outside the gene matches: 6. CDR3 length: 16 residues. DNA for the CDR3: TGTGCCAGCTCACGGGACAGGGACCTAATGAACACTGAAGCTTTCTTT. This encodes CASSRDRDLMNTEAFF.

This chain joins TRBV30 and TRBJ2-2; TRBD1 is a possible D gene (7 bases). Between the trimmed V and J ends, which lost 2 bases and 7 bases, there was a span of 17 bases. Germline CDR1 GTSNPN, CDR2 SVGIG (reference sequence). The CDR3 is 15 residues long. CDR3 protein: CAWSHKGARDGELFF. DNA for the CDR3: TGTGCCTGGAGTCATAAGGGGGCGCGGGACGGGGAGCTGTTTTTT.

The chain has TRBV12-5 and TRBJ1-1; TRBD1 might be the D (6 bases). Trimming took 3 bases from V and 0 from J, leaving 14 bases between them. Germline V lookup: CDR1 LGHNT, CDR2 FRNRAP. The CDR3 covers 16 residues. The CDR3 DNA follows: TGTGCTAGTGGTTTCTCCGGGACACCTATGAACACTGAAGCTTTCTTT. Its protein is CASGFSGTPMNTEAFF.

J is TRBJ2-1 and V is TRBV29-1; possibly TRBD1 for D (5 bases). The V gene's germline CDR1 is SQVTM and CDR2 ANQGSEA. Trimming took off 5 bases at V and 1 base at J, with 9 bases between the two ends. This CDR3 region has 13 residues. CDR3 nucleotide sequence: TGCAGCGTTTGGGGCTCTTCCTACAATGAGCAGTTCTTC. It is translated as CSVWGSSYNEQFF.

The chain has TRBV5-4 and TRBJ2-1; TRBD2 matches at 15 bases. The CDR3 is made up of 15 amino acids. Germline CDR1 and CDR2: SGHNT and YYREEE (reference sequence). The V gene end was trimmed by 6 bases and the J gene end by 8 bases; junction bases not matched to a gene: 6. CDR3 loop: CASTRTSGRAHEQFF. The CDR3 region has the DNA TGTGCCAGCACCCGGACTAGCGGGAGGGCCCATGAGCAGTTCTTC.

About this clone: One end of the junction is discordant with germline, which a read error may explain. V and J are TRBV6-5 and TRBJ2-7; D gene ambiguous. Per the germline V gene, CDR1 is MNHEY and CDR2 is SVGAGI. This CDR3 comprises 14 residues. The CDR3 region has the DNA TGTGCCAGCTCGCCCGGACGGAGCTCCCACGAGCAGTACTTC. Its translation is CASSPGRSSHEQYF.

The chain is built from TRBV6-1 and TRBJ2-7; D uncertain. V was clipped by 1 base and J by 2 bases, with 18 bases between them. This CDR3 is built from 17 residues. Germline V gene data show CDR1 as MNHNS and CDR2 as SASEGT. Here the CDR3 reads CASSEVETPYTPYEQYF. CDR3 nucleotides: TGTGCCAGCAGTGAAGTAGAGACCCCATACACACCCTACGAGCAGTACTTC.

CDR3 sequence (DNA): TGCGCCAGCAGCCGAGAACCCAGCGGGGGGGCCCGAGAGACCCAGTACTTC. This encodes CASSREPSGGARETQYF. The chain has TRBV4-1 and TRBJ2-5; 10 bases are a match to TRBD2. Germline CDR1 reads MGHRA; CDR2 reads YSYEKL. V gave up 4 bases and J gave up 4 bases; unmatched junction bases: 12. CDR3 length: 17 amino acids.